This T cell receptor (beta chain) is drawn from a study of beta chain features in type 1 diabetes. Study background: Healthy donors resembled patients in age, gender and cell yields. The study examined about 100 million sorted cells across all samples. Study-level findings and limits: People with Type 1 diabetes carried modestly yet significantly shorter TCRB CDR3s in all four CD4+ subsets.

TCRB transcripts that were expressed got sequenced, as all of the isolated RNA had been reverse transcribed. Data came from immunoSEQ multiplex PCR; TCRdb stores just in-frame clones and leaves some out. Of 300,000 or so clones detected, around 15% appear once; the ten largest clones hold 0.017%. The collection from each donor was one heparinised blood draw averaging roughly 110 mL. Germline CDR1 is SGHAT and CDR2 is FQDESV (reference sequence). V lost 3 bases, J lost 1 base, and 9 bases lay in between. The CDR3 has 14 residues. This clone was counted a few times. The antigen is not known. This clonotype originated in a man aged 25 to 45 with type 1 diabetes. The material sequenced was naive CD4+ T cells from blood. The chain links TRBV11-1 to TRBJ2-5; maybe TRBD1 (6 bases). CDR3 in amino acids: CASSFGQSQETQYF. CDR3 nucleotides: TGTGCCAGCAGCTTTGGACAGAGCCAAGAGACCCAGTACTTC. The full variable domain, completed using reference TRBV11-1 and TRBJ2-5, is EAEVAQSPRYKITEKSQAVAFWCDPISGHATLYWYRQILGQGPELLVQFQDESVVDDSQLPKDRFSAERLKGVDSTLKIQPAELGDSAMYLCASSFGQSQETQYFGPGTRLLVL.